This entry concerns a single T cell receptor beta chain. The antigen remains unidentified. The germline CDR1 and CDR2 sequences are WNHNN and SYGVQD (reference sequence). The CDR3 contains 14 residues. V was clipped by 7 bases and J by 4 bases, with 15 bases between them. There were no recent acute infections or vaccinations among the donors, who were healthy HIV-negative adults. This sample was included in a study of shared clonotypes between healthy human individuals. Study findings and constraints: Some naive CD4 clonotypes, roughly 4.5%, turned up in common across a handful of donors. Against clonotypes common to all four donors, non-shared ones had lower generation probabilities.

Using immunoSEQ multiplex PCR, the repertoire was profiled, and TCRdb retains in-frame clones only, with some absent. The sample records under 200,000 clones, 85% to 95% being singletons. The J gene is TRBJ2-3, the V gene TRBV10-1; no reliable D call. The clonotype comes from a woman aged 25 to 39 in good health. Sequencing was carried out using naive CD4+ T cells sorted from blood. Subset here: CD45RA+ positively selected. CDR3 protein: CASTSNSVADTQYF. The CDR3 bases are TGCGCCAGCACCTCCAACTCAGTGGCAGATACGCAGTATTTT.